Below, one T cell receptor beta chain is given with its context. Its antigen is still unknown. From germline, CDR1 is KGHSH and CDR2 LQKENI. V was shortened by 5 bases and J by 2 bases, with 13 bases between the two germline ends. CDR3 length equals 14 residues. The DNA input per sorted-subset replicate PCR was 200 ng, corresponding to 28,000 or so T cell genomes. The repertoire was sequenced with immunoSEQ multiplex PCR; TCRdb's copy has only in-frame clones and lacks some. This sample has a few hundred thousand clones, with 95% to 98% found just once. The data stem from a study of shared clonotypes between healthy human individuals. Overall study results and limits: Around 5% was the fraction of naive CD4 clonotypes found shared across several donors.

The chain joins TRBV18 to TRBJ2-7, with a tentative D call TRBD1 (6 bases). The receptor's source is a woman aged 30 to 39 in good health. Specimen: naive CD4+ T cells sorted from blood. Subset: CD45RA+ positively selected. CDR3 sequence (DNA): TGTGCCAGCTCATACCGGGACACCCCCTACGAGCAGTACTTC. This gives the protein CASSYRDTPYEQYF.